The 32 T cell receptor beta chains reported below all come from one sample, sequenced in a study of T cells after yellow fever vaccination. TCRdb independently ran MiXCR on the 5' RACE reads; one entry per CDR3 protein. This sample has about 240,000 distinct CDR3 sequences, with 6.9% found just once. The starting material was CD4+ T cells sorted from PBMCs, obtained 15 days after the yellow fever booster vaccination. The receptor set was obtained from a man aged 25-45 years who received the YFV17D yellow fever vaccine.

The rearrangement uses TRBV27 and TRBJ2-3; TRBD2 matches 9 bases. The CDR3 spans 16 residues. Germline loops: CDR1 MNHEY, CDR2 SMNVEV (reference sequence). After removal of 5 bases from V and 3 bases from J, the junction contained 9 bases not matched to a gene. In DNA form, the CDR3 reads TGTGCCAGCAGTCCCAGAGCGGGAGGAGTGACAGATACGCAGTATTTT. Translating it yields CASSPRAGGVTDTQYF.

This clonotype was detected ten times or more. J is TRBJ2-7 and V is TRBV5-1; D is perhaps TRBD1 or TRBD2 (5 bases each). The CDR3 is 14 amino acids. The V and J ends lost 4 bases and 0 bases respectively, with 11 bases between them. Germline loops: CDR1 SGHRS, CDR2 YFSETQ. The CDR3 is CASSPSGTSYEQYF. In nucleotides, the CDR3 is TGCGCCAGCAGCCCCTCCGGGACCTCCTACGAGCAGTACTTC.

This clonotype showed up just a few times. The V gene is TRBV19, the J gene TRBJ2-2; D is unclear. The CDR3 extends over 13 amino acids. Germline CDR1 is LNHDA and CDR2 is SQIVND (reference sequence). V was trimmed by 2 bases and J by 2 bases, leaving 3 bases between them. The CDR3 bases are TGTGCCAGTAGTATATTCAACACCGGGGAGCTGTTTTTT. This encodes CASSIFNTGELFF.

This CDR3 reads CASSALAGATGTQYF. The CDR3 DNA is TGTGCCAGCAGCGCTTTAGCGGGAGCGACGGGGACCCAGTACTTC. This chain joins TRBV9 and TRBJ2-5; 9 nucleotides align to TRBD2. V gave up 3 bases and J gave up 7 bases; unmatched junction bases: 10. This CDR3 comprises 15 residues. CDR1 SGDLS and CDR2 YYNGEE come from the germline V gene.

Only a few counts were recorded for this clonotype. The chain has TRBV5-5 and TRBJ2-1, with D unclear. The CDR3 has 13 residues. Germline CDR1 SGHKS, CDR2 YYEKEE (reference sequence). V gave up 1 base and J gave up 7 bases, with 9 bases separating them. CDR3 DNA sequence: TGTGCCAGCAGCTTGTCCTCTGGAAATGAGCAGTTCTTC. Protein sequence: CASSLSSGNEQFF.

This clonotype was detected ten times or more. V gene TRBV2 combines with J gene TRBJ2-5, with 11 bases lining up with TRBD2. The germline gives CDR1 SNHLY, CDR2 FYNNEI. V trimming: 5 bases; J trimming: 5 bases; junction bases outside the gene matches: 10. The CDR3 runs 16 residues. The CDR3 nucleotides are TGTGCCAGCAGTCCGACCACTAGCGGGAGTAGGGAGACCCAGTACTTC. Translation gives CASSPTTSGSRETQYF.

V is TRBV7-9 and J is TRBJ2-7; 9 bases agree with TRBD1. V lost 5 bases and J lost 4; bases outside the gene matches: 6. Germline V gives CDR1 SEHNR, CDR2 FQNEAQ (reference sequence). The CDR3 extends over 14 amino acids. The CDR3 DNA sequence: TGTGCCAGCAGCACAGGGGGCTCTTGTTACGAGCAGTACTTC. It encodes CASSTGGSCYEQYF.

The table lists this clonotype with a few counts. This chain uses TRBV5-1 with TRBJ2-3; D may be TRBD2 (6 bases). V dropped 0 bases and J dropped 2 bases, with 13 bases sitting between them. The CDR3 is made up of 16 amino acids. Germline V gene lookup returns CDR1 SGHRS and CDR2 YFSETQ. The CDR3 DNA reads TGCGCCAGCAGCTTGGTGGGGAGGCGGAACACAGATACGCAGTATTTT. This translates into CASSLVGRRNTDTQYF.

This clonotype appeared a few times. The chain links TRBV20-1 to TRBJ1-4, with 8 bases aligning to TRBD1. Germline-derived CDR1 and CDR2 are DFQATT and SNEGSKA (reference sequence). J gave up 8 bases and V 6 bases, and 8 bases lay outside the gene matches. The length of the CDR3 is 13 residues. For the CDR3, the DNA is TGCAGTGCCCCCCTGGACAGGGCGGAAAAACTGTTTTTT. Its protein is CSAPLDRAEKLFF.

This clonotype has a handful of counts. V and J are TRBV7-2 and TRBJ2-7; 7 bases fit TRBD1. This CDR3 spans 15 amino acids. CDR1 and CDR2 from the germline V gene are SGHTA and FQGNSA. Trimming at V came to 5 bases and at J to 2 bases, leaving 9 bases not matched to a gene. The CDR3 DNA reads as TGTGCCAGCAGCCAGGGGCAGGGGGTCCCCTACGAGCAGTACTTC. Its protein product is CASSQGQGVPYEQYF.

The rearrangement uses TRBV25-1 and TRBJ2-7; D not resolved. V lost 8 bases and J lost 3, with 8 bases in between. The CDR3 sequence is 11 residues long. CDR1 MGHDK and CDR2 SYGVNS come from the germline V gene. CDR3: CASGFFYEQYF. In nucleotides, the CDR3 is TGTGCCAGCGGGTTCTTCTACGAGCAGTACTTC.

There are a few counts of this clonotype. The gene calls are TRBV5-1 and TRBJ2-7, with D tentatively TRBD2 (5 bases). The CDR3 totals 14 residues. CDR1 SGHRS and CDR2 YFSETQ come from the germline V gene. Between the trimmed V and J ends, which lost 4 bases and 5 bases, there was a span of 16 bases. As DNA, the CDR3 is TGCGCCAGCAGCCTACTAGTTGCAACGAACGAGCAGTACTTC. Amino acids: CASSLLVATNEQYF.

A few counts support this clonotype. The rearrangement uses TRBV20-1 and TRBJ1-2; perhaps TRBD1 as D (6 bases). The CDR3 has 14 amino acids. Germline V gene sequence: CDR1 DFQATT, CDR2 SNEGSKA (reference sequence). The V gene lost 2 bases and the J gene lost 4 bases, with 14 bases spanning the gap. The CDR3 region is CSARRGNRLYGYTF. CDR3 nucleotides: TGCAGTGCTAGAAGGGGGAACAGGCTCTATGGCTACACCTTC.

This clonotype was counted only a few times. This chain connects TRBV18 to TRBJ2-7; TRBD1 aligns across 7 bases. The CDR3 consists of 14 residues. From germline, CDR1 is KGHSH and CDR2 LQKENI. After removal of 0 bases from V and 2 bases from J, the junction contained 1 base not matched to a gene. The CDR3 protein is CASSPPGQPYEQYF. The DNA for the CDR3 is TGTGCCAGCTCACCACCGGGACAGCCCTACGAGCAGTACTTC.

V and J are TRBV15 and TRBJ2-1; 10 bases are a match to TRBD2. CDR1 is LNHNV and CDR2 is YYDKDF in the germline V gene (reference sequence). This CDR3 contains 15 residues. The ends lost 4 bases at V and 4 bases at J; junction bases unmatched: 4. The CDR3 coding sequence is TGTGCCACCAGCACTGGGACTAGCGTTTACAATGAGCAGTTCTTC. Its translation: CATSTGTSVYNEQFF.

At least ten counts were recorded for this clonotype. The V and J genes are TRBV10-2 and TRBJ2-7; TRBD1 matches at 10 bases. The V and J ends lost 7 bases and 4 bases, in that order; junction bases with no gene match: 4. CDR1 is WSHSY, CDR2 SAAADI, per germline. The CDR3 extends over 13 amino acids. For the CDR3, the DNA is TGCGCCAGCATTCCGGGACAGGGGTACGAGCAGTACTTC. Protein product: CASIPGQGYEQYF.

The chain couples TRBV5-1 to TRBJ1-2, with TRBD1 matching over 9 bases. Per the germline V gene, CDR1 is SGHRS and CDR2 is YFSETQ. V lost 4 bases and J lost 2; bases outside the gene matches: 9. This CDR3 is built from 16 residues. CDR3 bases: TGCGCCAGCAGCGAGATGGGACAGGGTACGAACTATGGCTACACCTTC. It specifies CASSEMGQGTNYGYTF.

This clonotype came up many times. The chain carries TRBV29-1 and TRBJ2-7; D remains unclear. The germline V gene encodes CDR1 SQVTM and CDR2 ANQGSEA. V was pared by 5 bases and J by 6 bases, with 17 bases between. The CDR3 has 13 residues. The CDR3 coding sequence is TGCAGCGTTCACATCGGGCTGGCACTCGAGCAGTACTTC. Amino acids: CSVHIGLALEQYF.

At least ten counts were recorded for this clonotype. Here the CDR3 reads CASSLTAGEQYF. CDR3 coding DNA: TGTGCCAGCAGTTTAACGGCAGGGGAGCAGTACTTC. The chain employs TRBV12-3 or TRBV12-4 and TRBJ2-7; D perhaps matches TRBD1 (5 bases). Trimming shortened V by 2 bases and J by 7 bases, and 9 bases separated the two germline ends. CDR3 length: 12 residues.

About this clonotype itself: A read error may explain this, as a much larger clone is one base away. The chain recombines TRBV3-1 with TRBJ1-1; D not certain. This CDR3 has 14 amino acids. The V gene's germline CDR1 is LGHDT and CDR2 YNNKEL (reference sequence). The CDR3 DNA follows: TGTGCCAGAAGCCAGTCACAGATGAACACTGAAGCTTTCTTT. Its translation: CARSQSQMNTEAFF.

This clonotype was detected only a few times. The V gene is TRBV12-3 or TRBV12-4, the J gene TRBJ1-1, with D perhaps TRBD1 (6 bases). The germline V and J ends were trimmed by 7 bases and 4 bases, with 13 bases remaining between them. CDR3 length equals 13 residues. CDR3 protein: CASTLTGRTEAFF. DNA for the CDR3: TGTGCCAGCACCCTAACAGGGCGCACTGAAGCTTTCTTT.

This clonotype was seen at least ten times. This chain joins TRBV5-1 and TRBJ2-7; D is tentatively TRBD1 or TRBD2 (5 bases each). This CDR3 spans 15 amino acids. The V gene's germline CDR1 is SGHRS and CDR2 YFSETQ. V was cut by 0 bases and J by 2 bases, with 12 bases left in between. This CDR3 is CASSLAGGTTYEQYF. The CDR3 coding sequence is TGCGCCAGCAGCTTGGCTGGGGGAACTACCTACGAGCAGTACTTC.

Many counts were recorded for this clonotype. V is TRBV5-1 and J is TRBJ2-1; 7 bases fit TRBD1. The CDR3 is 15 amino acids. The trim removed 3 bases at V and 5 bases at J, leaving 8 bases unmatched. Germline V CDR1 and CDR2: SGHRS, YFSETQ. CDR3 sequence: CASSSSGQENNEQFF. The DNA for the CDR3 is TGCGCCAGCAGCTCCTCCGGACAGGAGAACAATGAGCAGTTCTTC.

The rearrangement links TRBV20-1 to TRBJ1-2, with TRBD1 matching over 7 bases. Germline V gives CDR1 DFQATT, CDR2 SNEGSKA (reference sequence). The CDR3 extends over 14 amino acids. The V segment lost 6 bases and the J segment 8 bases; nucleotides outside the gene matches: 15. CDR3 bases: TGCAGTGCAACACCGGGACAGACCTCTTGGGGCTACACCTTC. Its protein product is CSATPGQTSWGYTF.

Many counts were recorded for this clonotype. V usage is TRBV10-3 and J usage is TRBJ2-1; TRBD2 is a possible D gene (5 bases). The CDR3 contains 15 residues. V shed 2 bases and J shed 9 bases, with 17 bases lying between them. Germline CDR1 and CDR2: ENHRY and SYGVKD. The CDR3 is CAISEVGSGFGEQFF. The CDR3 region has the DNA TGTGCCATCAGTGAGGTCGGCTCGGGATTCGGTGAGCAGTTCTTC.

The rearrangement links TRBV21-1 to TRBJ2-7; the DNA was not compared with TRBD1, the D call given in the table. TRBV21-1 is annotated as a pseudogene. The CDR3 has 15 residues. Written as DNA, the CDR3 is TGTGCCAGCAGCAAAGCGCGGCAAAGGGGGTACGAGCAGTACTTC. The encoded protein is CASSKARQRGYEQYF.

This chain uses TRBV20-1 with TRBJ1-2; the D gene is possibly TRBD1 (5 bases). CDR3 length: 15 residues. Germline V lookup: CDR1 DFQATT, CDR2 SNEGSKA (reference sequence). Trimming removed 8 bases at V and 0 bases at J, with 19 bases between. CDR3 region: CSISGEGRANYGYTF. The CDR3 DNA sequence: TGCAGTATCTCGGGGGAGGGGAGAGCTAACTATGGCTACACCTTC.

In this sample, this clonotype turned up a few times. The chain carries TRBV9 and TRBJ1-6, with no clear D. Per the germline V gene, CDR1 is SGDLS and CDR2 is YYNGEE. The V end was cut by 0 bases, the J end by 9 bases, with 16 bases between. The CDR3 is made up of 16 amino acids. CDR3 sequence reads: CASSVGPELQTSPLHF. CDR3 sequence (DNA): TGTGCCAGCAGCGTAGGGCCGGAGCTCCAAACTTCACCCCTCCACTTT. The whole variable domain, remainder taken from reference TRBV9 and TRBJ1-6, is DSGVTQTPKHLITATGQRVTLRCSPRSGDLSVYWYQQSLDQGLQFLIQYYNGEERAKGNILERFSAQQFPDLHSELNLSSLELGDSALYFCASSVGPELQTSPLHFGNGTRLTVT.

V and J are TRBV6-5 and TRBJ1-1; D ambiguous. The CDR3 covers 12 residues. The germline V gene has CDR1 MNHEY and CDR2 SVGAGI. Trimming took off 4 bases at V and 5 bases at J, with 8 bases between the two ends. As DNA, the CDR3 is TGTGCCAGCAGTTCCTGGGATACTGAAGCTTTCTTT. Translation: CASSSWDTEAFF.

V is TRBV20-1 and J is TRBJ1-3; no reliable D call. V was clipped by 3 bases and J by 2 bases, with 11 bases between them. This CDR3 region has 14 residues. Germline V gives CDR1 DFQATT, CDR2 SNEGSKA (reference sequence). The CDR3 DNA is TGCAGTGCTAGTTCTCAGGATACTGGAAACACCATATATTTT. Protein product: CSASSQDTGNTIYF.

This clonotype was seen repeatedly, ten times or more. V usage is TRBV20-1 and J usage is TRBJ2-7; the D is unclear. Germline V lookup: CDR1 DFQATT, CDR2 SNEGSKA (reference sequence). This CDR3 contains 14 residues. Trimming took off 3 bases at V and 0 bases at J, with 12 bases between the two ends. For the CDR3, the DNA is TGCAGTGCTAGCGGAGCGCTAAGCTCCTACGAGCAGTACTTC. This encodes CSASGALSSYEQYF.

This chain connects TRBV20-1 to TRBJ2-3; 11 bases agree with TRBD2. CDR3 length: 18 amino acids. After removal of 5 bases from V and 6 bases from J, the junction contained 19 bases not matched to a gene. In germline, CDR1 is DFQATT, CDR2 SNEGSKA (reference sequence). The CDR3, as DNA: TGCAGTGCTCCCCGGAAACCTAAACTAGCGGGAGCATGGGATACGCAGTATTTT. This gives the protein CSAPRKPKLAGAWDTQYF.